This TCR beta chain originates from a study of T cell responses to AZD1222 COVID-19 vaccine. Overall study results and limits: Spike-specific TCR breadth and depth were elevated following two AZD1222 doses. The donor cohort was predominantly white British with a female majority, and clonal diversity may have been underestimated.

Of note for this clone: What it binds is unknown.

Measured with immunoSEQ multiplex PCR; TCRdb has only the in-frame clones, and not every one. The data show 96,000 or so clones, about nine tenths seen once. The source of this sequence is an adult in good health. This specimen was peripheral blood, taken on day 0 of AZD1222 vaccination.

The CDR3 DNA follows: TGTGCCAGCAGTTCCTTAGCGGGACCCACAGATACGCAGTATTTT. This sequence encodes CASSSLAGPTDTQYF. The chain employs TRBV28 and TRBJ2-3, with 8 nucleotides matching TRBD2. After removal of 4 bases from V and 2 bases from J, the junction contained 5 bases not matched to a gene. Germline V gives CDR1 MDHEN, CDR2 SYDVKM. The CDR3 is 15 residues long.